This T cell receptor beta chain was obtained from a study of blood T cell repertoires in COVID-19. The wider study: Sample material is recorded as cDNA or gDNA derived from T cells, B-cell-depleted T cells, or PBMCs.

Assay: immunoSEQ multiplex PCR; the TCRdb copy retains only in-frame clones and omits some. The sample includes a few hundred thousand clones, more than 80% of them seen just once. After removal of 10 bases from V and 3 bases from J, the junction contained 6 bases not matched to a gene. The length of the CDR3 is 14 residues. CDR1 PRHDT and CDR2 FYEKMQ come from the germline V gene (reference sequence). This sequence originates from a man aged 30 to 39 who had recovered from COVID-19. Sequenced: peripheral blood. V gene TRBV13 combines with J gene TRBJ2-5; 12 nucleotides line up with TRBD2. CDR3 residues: CATRLAGEKETQYF. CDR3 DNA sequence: TGTGCCACCAGACTAGCGGGGGAGAAAGAGACCCAGTACTTC. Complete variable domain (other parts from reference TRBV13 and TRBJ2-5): AAGVIQSPRHLIKEKRETATLKCYPIPRHDTVYWYQQGPGQDPQFLISFYEKMQSDKGSIPDRFSAQQFSDYHSELNMSSLELGDSALYFCATRLAGEKETQYFGPGTRLLVL.